The 2 T cell receptor beta chains reported below all come from one sample, sequenced in a study of shared clonotypes between healthy human individuals. The protocol was immunoSEQ multiplex PCR, while the TCRdb copy is restricted to in-frame clones and leaves out a portion. The sample carries 2.3 million or so clones, approximately 93% recorded once. The sample was naive CD4+ T cells from PBMCs. Subset specified: CD45RA+ positively selected. The receptors stem from a man between 18 and 29 years old in good health. Some clones in this sample may be carry-over from other donors' samples.

The CDR3, as DNA: TGTGGAGCGGGGGGAGGAGATACGCAGTATTTT. Translating gives CGAGGGDTQYF. V is TRBV28 and J is TRBJ2-3, with 9 bases fitting TRBD2. The CDR3 is 11 residues long. Germline-derived CDR1 and CDR2 are MDHEN and SYDVKM.

This clone was seen once. The rearrangement links TRBV21-1 to TRBJ2-1; TRBD1 is the table's D call, not checked against the DNA. TRBV21-1 counts as a pseudogene. CDR3 length: 15 amino acids. The CDR3 is CASSKPSAGANEQFF. DNA of the CDR3: TGTGCCAGCAGCAAACCTTCCGCTGGGGCAAACGAGCAGTTCTTC.